Here is one TCR beta chain with its context. Its antigen specificity is not known. The input lacks base qualities; no much larger clone sits a single base away. The immunoSEQ Assay, a bias-controlled multiplex PCR, was used to amplify TCRbeta CDR3 regions from genomic DNA. In the original analysis: The number of nucleated cells in each sample was estimated by amplification of reference gene primers within the assay. Sequence reads were collapsed and filtered to measure the absolute abundance of every unique TCRbeta CDR3 rearrangement. Productive Simpson clonality was computed per sample as the square root of Simpson's diversity index over productive rearrangements. TCRdb obtained this table from immuneACCESS and retained in-frame rearrangements with V and J assigned. These tables miss some clones; where compared with another copy, unresolved V genes account for less than half of the shortfall, and the remainder is unexplained. V and J calls and clone size are copied from that table; D and trimming were computed from the DNA. This sample has approximately 200,000 clones in its table, and about 88% of those were observed once. Around 4% of the sample lies in the top ten.

The CDR1 and CDR2 encoded by the germline V gene (reference sequence) are MNHEY and SMNVEV. V is pared back by 0 bases and J by 5 bases, with 7 bases lying between the germline termini. From cysteine to phenylalanine, the CDR3 is 13 amino acids long. Of all the DNA, just the CDR3 is kept, 39 bases in frame from base 1. These data originate in a study of blood T cell repertoires in COVID-19 (dated by TCRdb to the early 2020s). General notes on the study: Samples from collaborators originated in the United States, Italy and Spain and spanned both the acute and convalescent phases of COVID-19. The prospective study material was composed of cDNA or gDNA derived from T cells, B-cell-depleted T cells, or PBMCs. The dataset comprised deeply sampled blood TCRbeta repertoires from subjects exposed to, actively infected with, or recovered from COVID-19. A freely available public database, intended as a resource for researchers studying the immune response to SARS-CoV-2, is where the repertoires were released. The samples were drawn from the first 160 participants of the ongoing ImmuneRACE study and from over a thousand subjects provided by 6 global collaborators. The sample metadata nearly always contained a de-identified subject ID, COVID-19 status, age in years and sex. HLA class I and class II types, where available, came from metadata supplied by the sample provider rather than from assay-based typing.

What the authors observed across the whole study: The amount of clinical and demographic metadata varied by source and participant and was provided uncurated.

In the prospective study, participants were about 18 to 89 years old, resided in about two dozen geographic areas of the United States, and were enrolled through a virtual design. Cohort assignment in the prospective study relied on participant-reported clinical history from a screening survey and a study questionnaire. Exposed participants had been in contact with someone with a PCR-confirmed or clinician-diagnosed COVID-19 case within 2 weeks of study entry. Each participant in the prospective study had whole blood, serum and a nasopharyngeal or oropharyngeal swab collected by mobile phlebotomists. Additional blood draws and questionnaires over an approximately 2-month period could optionally be provided by prospective study participants. Before DNA extraction, blood samples from the prospective study were shipped at room temperature or frozen.

The sequencing sample was made of PBMCs or T cells enriched from blood (not recorded which). Recombination linked TRBV27 to TRBJ1-2; too little of a D gene remains to name it. This receptor was taken from a woman in her thirties who had been exposed to COVID-19. The nucleotides read TGTGCCAGCAGTTTATCTAAACATTATGGCTACACCTTC. Its protein is CASSLSKHYGYTF.